Included here is one T cell receptor (beta chain) sequence, with context. Per germline, CDR1 SGHNT and CDR2 YYREEE (reference sequence). There are 15 residues in the CDR3. Trimming shortened V by 0 bases and J by 2 bases, and 9 bases separated the two germline ends. This entry belongs to a study of blood T cell repertoires in COVID-19. Study-level information: Donors in the United States, Italy and Spain gave samples during acute or convalescent COVID-19. Nucleic acid was either cDNA or gDNA, and it came from T cells, B-cell-depleted T cells, or PBMCs.

In the original workflow: Researchers report that nucleated cell counts were estimated from reference gene primer amplification. Method: immunoSEQ multiplex PCR; TCRdb's copy keeps in-frame clones and lacks some. V and J calls and clone size are copied from that table; D and trimming were computed from the DNA. Of around 37,000 clones listed, 87% are singletons. The sequence derives from a man between 60 and 70 years old with acute or convalescent COVID-19. V is TRBV5-4 and J is TRBJ2-1; TRBD1 might be the D (6 bases). The sequenced sample consisted of peripheral blood. CDR3 region: CASSLDRATYNEQFF. DNA of the CDR3: TGTGCCAGCAGCTTGGACAGGGCCACCTACAATGAGCAGTTCTTC.